The 31 T cell receptor beta chains below were found in one sample sequenced in a study of cytomegalovirus exposure and HLA in healthy donors. The PCR had 60 Vbeta and 13 Jbeta primers. The data were produced by immunoSEQ multiplex PCR, yet TCRdb's version contains in-frame clones alone and is incomplete. The sample contains some 120,000 clones, nearly 80% of which appear only once. Specimen: PBMCs. These receptors all stem from a woman aged 40 to 50 in good health and CMV-seronegative.

The J gene is TRBJ1-2, the V gene TRBV28; 8 positions agree with TRBD1. The CDR3 contains 12 residues. Germline V lookup: CDR1 MDHEN, CDR2 SYDVKM. V trimming: 7 bases; J trimming: 4 bases; junction bases outside the gene matches: 2. CDR3 sequence (DNA): TGTGCCAGCATCACAGGGGGCTATGGCTACACCTTC. Translation: CASITGGYGYTF.

The table lists this clone with a count of one. The rearrangement links TRBV6-6 to TRBJ2-1; a weak D match, TRBD1 (5 bases). V dropped 2 bases and J dropped 12 bases, with 14 bases sitting between them. The CDR3 is made up of 13 amino acids. The germline gives CDR1 MNHNY, CDR2 SVGAGI (reference sequence). CDR3 region: CASSYRQFMGQFF. The CDR3 nucleotides read TGTGCCAGCAGTTACCGACAGTTCATGGGGCAGTTCTTC.

The chain links TRBV7-9 to TRBJ2-1; 8 bases are shared with TRBD2. Germline trimming cut 0 bases from V and 0 bases from J; bases unmatched to any gene: 10. CDR3 length: 19 amino acids. Germline CDR1 is SEHNR and CDR2 is FQNEAQ (reference sequence). The CDR3 region has the DNA TGTGCCAGCAGCTTAGCCCAGTTGGGACTAGAGGACTCCTACAATGAGCAGTTCTTC. Protein product: CASSLAQLGLEDSYNEQFF.

The chain is built from TRBV12-2 and TRBJ1-4. TRBV12-2 is deemed a pseudogene. The CDR3 has 13 residues. In DNA form, the CDR3 reads TGTGCAAGTCGCTGGCACGTGGGGGGAAAACTGTTTTTT. Its protein is CASRWHVGGKLFF.

This clone was observed a handful of times. The chain recombines TRBV28 with TRBJ2-6; maybe TRBD1 (6 bases). The V gene lost 7 bases and the J gene lost 2 bases, with 12 bases spanning the gap. Germline CDR1 and CDR2: MDHEN and SYDVKM. The CDR3 contains 15 residues. The CDR3 nucleotides read TGTGCCAGCAAATACAGGGTGGCTGGGGCCAACGTCCTGACTTTC. It encodes CASKYRVAGANVLTF.

The chain joins TRBV28 to TRBJ1-2; D unresolved. The V end was cut by 3 bases, the J end by 6 bases, with 5 bases between. CDR1 MDHEN and CDR2 SYDVKM come from the germline V gene. The CDR3 is made up of 11 amino acids. This CDR3 is CASSLRNGYTF. The CDR3 DNA is TGTGCCAGCAGTTTGCGGAATGGCTACACCTTC.

This clone was found a few times. The chain carries TRBV7-2 and TRBJ1-4, with a possible D match to TRBD1 (5 bases). Germline lookup yields CDR1 SGHTA and CDR2 FQGNSA. The CDR3 runs to 15 residues. V dropped 1 base and J dropped 8 bases, with 14 bases sitting between them. CDR3 sequence: CASSLGADGGEKLFF. CDR3 bases: TGTGCCAGCAGCTTAGGCGCGGACGGGGGGGAAAAACTGTTTTTT.

The chain joins TRBV28 to TRBJ1-1, with 10 positions matching TRBD1. V lost 6 bases and J lost 3; bases outside the gene matches: 7. This CDR3 spans 15 amino acids. The germline gives CDR1 MDHEN, CDR2 SYDVKM. The CDR3 nucleotides are TGTGCCAGCAGCCAGGGGGGACAGGGGTACACTGAAGCTTTCTTT. Translated: CASSQGGQGYTEAFF.

This clone showed up just a few times. The chain employs TRBV5-4 and TRBJ2-1, with TRBD2 as a possible D gene (5 bases). The CDR3 sequence is 15 residues long. The germline V gene encodes CDR1 SGHNT and CDR2 YYREEE (reference sequence). The V end was cut by 4 bases, the J end by 4 bases, with 15 bases between. The CDR3 protein is CASSLGSGRYNEQFF. DNA of the CDR3: TGTGCCAGCAGCCTGGGGAGTGGGAGATACAATGAGCAGTTCTTC.

The chain has TRBV28 and TRBJ1-5, with 7 bases lining up with TRBD1. The V segment lost 3 bases and the J segment 2 bases; nucleotides outside the gene matches: 4. This CDR3 is 15 amino acids long. Germline CDR1 MDHEN, CDR2 SYDVKM. CDR3 loop: CASSLSGQGNQPQHF. CDR3 in DNA: TGTGCCAGCAGTTTGAGCGGACAGGGCAATCAGCCCCAGCATTTT.

The chain has TRBV28 and TRBJ1-4, with D maybe TRBD1 (6 bases). Germline V CDR1 and CDR2: MDHEN, SYDVKM. The CDR3 consists of 15 residues. V lost 2 bases to trimming and J lost 6 bases, with 13 bases between them. CDR3 in DNA: TGTGCCAGCAGTTTAAGTACAGGGATGGATGAAAAACTGTTTTTT. This codes for CASSLSTGMDEKLFF. The whole variable domain, remainder taken from reference TRBV28 and TRBJ1-4, is DVKVTQSSRYLVKRTGEKVFLECVQDMDHENMFWYRQDPGLGLRLIYFSYDVKMKEKGDIPEGYSVSREKKERFSLILESASTNQTSMYLCASSLSTGMDEKLFFGSGTQLSVL.

This chain links TRBV10-3 with TRBJ2-7; the D gene is possibly TRBD1 (5 bases). Germline CDR1 ENHRY, CDR2 SYGVKD. The CDR3 is made up of 12 amino acids. Trimming removed 6 bases from V and 0 bases from J, with 6 bases in between. The CDR3 loop is CAIRDNSYEQYF. CDR3 nucleotide sequence: TGTGCCATCAGGGACAACTCCTACGAGCAGTACTTC.

This clone was counted only a few times. The chain is built from TRBV5-1 and TRBJ1-4, with a tentative D call TRBD1 (6 bases). Deletions cut 2 bases from V and 4 bases from J, with 9 bases between. Germline V gene data show CDR1 as SGHRS and CDR2 as YFSETQ. The CDR3 has 14 residues. Here the CDR3 reads CASSFQGNNEKLFF. The CDR3 nucleotides read TGCGCCAGCAGCTTTCAGGGGAATAATGAAAAACTGTTTTTT.

This chain joins TRBV19 and TRBJ2-5; TRBD1 might be the D (6 bases). The CDR3 totals 14 residues. Germline V gene lookup returns CDR1 LNHDA and CDR2 SQIVND (reference sequence). V was cut by 4 bases and J by 5 bases, with 14 bases left in between. CDR3 in amino acids: CASSTGQLGETQYF. The CDR3 DNA is TGTGCCAGTAGTACTGGACAGCTAGGTGAGACCCAGTACTTC.

The chain recombines TRBV7-9 with TRBJ2-1; TRBD2 matches 8 bases. Germline CDR1 reads SEHNR; CDR2 reads FQNEAQ (reference sequence). V lost 3 bases, J lost 5 bases, and 6 bases stayed unmatched. The CDR3 sequence is 15 residues long. In nucleotides, the CDR3 is TGTGCCAGCAGCTTCAGCCTAGCGGGTAACAATGAGCAGTTCTTC. Its translation: CASSFSLAGNNEQFF.

V is TRBV29-1 and J is TRBJ2-3, with a tentative D call TRBD2 (7 bases). In germline, CDR1 is SQVTM, CDR2 ANQGSEA. Deletions cut 2 bases from V and 7 bases from J, with 34 bases between. CDR3 length equals 20 residues. The CDR3 nucleotides read TGCAGCGTTGAAAGTGGGGGGGGCTTAAACCCCGACCAACCACTAAATACGCAGTATTTT. Translated, it gives CSVESGGGLNPDQPLNTQYF.

This clone was seen once. V is TRBV5-1 and J is TRBJ1-5, with D unresolved. CDR1 is SGHRS, CDR2 YFSETQ, per germline. The CDR3 is 15 amino acids. V dropped 0 bases and J dropped 4 bases, with 11 bases sitting between them. CDR3 protein: CASSLAGQKNQPQHF. CDR3 sequence (DNA): TGCGCCAGCAGCTTGGCAGGTCAGAAAAATCAGCCCCAGCATTTT.

This clone has only a few counts. V gene TRBV28 combines with J gene TRBJ1-4; 7 positions match TRBD1. The ends lost 1 base at V and 7 bases at J; junction bases unmatched: 6. This CDR3 is 15 amino acids long. Germline loops: CDR1 MDHEN, CDR2 SYDVKM. The CDR3: CASSLSGGMGEKLFF. CDR3 DNA: TGTGCCAGCAGTTTATCAGGGGGTATGGGTGAAAAACTGTTTTTT.

The gene calls are TRBV19 and TRBJ1-5; D may be TRBD1 (6 bases). The CDR3 loop spans 12 amino acids. V was shortened by 9 bases and J by 7 bases, with 13 bases between the two germline ends. CDR1 LNHDA and CDR2 SQIVND come from the germline V gene (reference sequence). Here the CDR3 DNA reads TGTGCCAGCCGACAGGAGGCCCAGCCCCAGCATTTT. Its protein is CASRQEAQPQHF. The full variable domain, rest sourced from reference TRBV19 and TRBJ1-5, is DGGITQSPKYLFRKEGQNVTLSCEQNLNHDAMYWYRQDPGQGLRLIYYSQIVNDFQKGDIAEGYSVSREKKESFPLTVTSAQKNPTAFYLCASRQEAQPQHFGDGTRLSIL.

About this clone: Different DNA sequences within this sample yield the same CDR3. V is TRBV28 and J is TRBJ2-1; a possible D gene is TRBD2 (6 bases). This CDR3 contains 15 residues. Germline V gene sequence: CDR1 MDHEN, CDR2 SYDVKM. The ends were cut back, 3 bases at V and 5 bases at J, with 14 bases in the middle. The CDR3 loop is CASSLSGGIHNEQFF. The CDR3 nucleotides are TGTGCCAGCAGTTTGTCTGGCGGGATCCACAATGAGCAGTTCTTC.

The chain links TRBV28 to TRBJ2-7, with 7 nucleotides matching TRBD1. The CDR3 has 14 residues. V lost 11 bases to trimming and J lost 0 bases; unmatched junction nucleotides: 10. The V gene's germline CDR1 is MDHEN and CDR2 SYDVKM. The CDR3 bases are TGTGCCGCTCAGGGGGAAACTAGCTCCTACGAGCAGTACTTC. This sequence encodes CAAQGETSSYEQYF.

This clone has just a few counts. Written as DNA, the CDR3 is TGTGCCAGCAGCCAAGATCAGAACTACGAGCAGTACTTC. It is translated as CASSQDQNYEQYF. This sequence joins TRBV14 and TRBJ2-7; D call uncertain. This CDR3 has 13 residues. V dropped 0 bases and J dropped 3 bases, with 6 bases sitting between them. Germline V gene sequence: CDR1 SGHDN, CDR2 FVKESK.

The chain has TRBV5-1 and TRBJ1-4, with 11 bases matching TRBD1. The V gene end was trimmed by 4 bases and the J gene end by 7 bases; junction bases not matched to a gene: 6. CDR1 SGHRS and CDR2 YFSETQ come from the germline V gene. The length of the CDR3 is 15 residues. In nucleotides, the CDR3 is TGCGCCAGCAGCATCGCCGGGACAGGGGGTGAAAAACTGTTTTTT. It is translated as CASSIAGTGGEKLFF.

This chain connects TRBV11-2 to TRBJ1-5, with D unclear. Germline-derived CDR1 and CDR2 are SGHAT and FQNNGV. There are 15 residues in the CDR3. V was cut by 5 bases and J by 5 bases, with 16 bases left in between. The CDR3 nucleotides read TGTGCCAGCAGCCCCTTCGAGGGAGTAGATCAGCCCCAGCATTTT. The encoded protein is CASSPFEGVDQPQHF.

The chain employs TRBV5-1 and TRBJ2-1; no clear D gene. CDR3 length: 13 residues. The V gene's germline CDR1 is SGHRS and CDR2 YFSETQ. V was shortened by 1 base and J by 4 bases, with 6 bases between the two germline ends. The CDR3 DNA sequence: TGCGCCAGCAGCTTGATGACTTACAATGAGCAGTTCTTC. It yields the protein CASSLMTYNEQFF. The whole variable domain, remainder taken from reference TRBV5-1 and TRBJ2-1, is KAGVTQTPRYLIKTRGQQVTLSCSPISGHRSVSWYQQTPGQGLQFLFEYFSETQRNKGNFPGRFSGRQFSNSRSEMNVSTLELGDSALYLCASSLMTYNEQFFGPGTRLTVL.

The genes are TRBV28 and TRBJ2-5; 10 nucleotides line up with TRBD2. The CDR3 totals 17 residues. Trimming cost V 6 bases and J 11 bases; bases outside gene matches: 21. The germline CDR1 and CDR2 sequences are MDHEN and SYDVKM. In DNA, the CDR3 is TGTGCCAGCAGACTTCCAATGTCTAGCGGGAGTTCGGGGGAGCAGTACTTC. This translates into CASRLPMSSGSSGEQYF.

The chain couples TRBV29-1 to TRBJ2-3; 7 nucleotides match TRBD1. The V gene's germline CDR1 is SQVTM and CDR2 ANQGSEA. The CDR3 is 14 residues long. Germline trimming cut 7 bases from V and 4 bases from J; bases unmatched to any gene: 11. The CDR3 spells CSAVTGLGPDTQYF. In DNA, the CDR3 is TGCAGCGCTGTGACAGGGTTGGGGCCAGATACGCAGTATTTT.

The CDR3 spells CASSSAGERGQYF. CDR3 nucleotides: TGTGCCAGCAGCTCCGCTGGGGAGAGAGGGCAGTACTTC. The chain combines TRBV7-3 with TRBJ2-7, with D tentatively TRBD2 (5 bases). With 4 bases removed from V and 9 bases from J, the gap between germline ends came to 16 bases. Germline V gives CDR1 SGHTA, CDR2 FQGTGA. This CDR3 spans 13 amino acids. The full variable domain, its missing parts supplied by reference TRBV7-3 and TRBJ2-7, is GAGVSQTPSNKVTEKGKYVELRCDPISGHTALYWYRQSLGQGPEFLIYFQGTGAADDSGLPNDRFFAVRPEGSVSTLKIQRTERGDSAVYLCASSSAGERGQYFGPGTRLTVT.

This sequence joins TRBV15 and TRBJ2-3; 13 bases line up with TRBD2. CDR1 and CDR2 from the germline V gene are LNHNV and YYDKDF (reference sequence). With V trimmed by 1 base and J by 4 bases, 8 bases remained unmatched. The CDR3 spans 18 residues. CDR3 sequence: CATSRGGGLAGSADTQYF. The CDR3 coding sequence is TGTGCCACCAGCAGAGGTGGGGGACTAGCGGGATCGGCAGATACGCAGTATTTT.

J is TRBJ1-1 and V is TRBV6-5; 7 bases are shared with TRBD1. The CDR3 runs 13 residues. Germline V CDR1 and CDR2: MNHEY, SVGAGI. Trimming took 0 bases from V and 14 from J; bases not matched to a gene: 9. The CDR3 bases are TGTGCCAGCAGTTACTCCGGGACAGCAGAAATATTCTTT. It translates to CASSYSGTAEIFF.

The rearrangement uses TRBV6-5 and TRBJ2-7, with 7 positions matching TRBD2. Germline trimming cut 2 bases from V and 6 bases from J; bases unmatched to any gene: 10. The CDR3 sequence is 15 residues long. Germline lookup yields CDR1 MNHEY and CDR2 SVGAGI. The CDR3 protein is CASSYPGAGDGEQYF. In nucleotides, the CDR3 is TGTGCCAGCAGTTACCCCGGGGCGGGGGACGGCGAGCAGTACTTC.